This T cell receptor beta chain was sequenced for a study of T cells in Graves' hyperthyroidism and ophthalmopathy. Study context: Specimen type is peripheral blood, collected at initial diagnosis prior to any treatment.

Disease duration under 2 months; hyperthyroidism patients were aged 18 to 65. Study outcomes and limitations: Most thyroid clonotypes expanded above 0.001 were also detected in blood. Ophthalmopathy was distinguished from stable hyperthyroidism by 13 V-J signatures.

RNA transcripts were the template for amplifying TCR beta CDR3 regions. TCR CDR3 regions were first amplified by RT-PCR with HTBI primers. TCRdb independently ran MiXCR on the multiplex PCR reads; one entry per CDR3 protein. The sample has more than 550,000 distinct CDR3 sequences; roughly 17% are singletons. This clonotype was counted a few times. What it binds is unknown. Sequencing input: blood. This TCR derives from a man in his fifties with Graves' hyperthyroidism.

CDR3 DNA: TGCGCCAGCAGCTACGGCGACCAAGAGACCCAGTACTTC. Protein product: CASSYGDQETQYF. The chain couples TRBV5-1 to TRBJ2-5; D is unclear. The V end was cut by 3 bases, the J end by 0 bases, with 6 bases between. CDR3 length: 13 residues. Germline V gene lookup returns CDR1 SGHRS and CDR2 YFSETQ.